Below are 11 T cell receptor beta chains sequenced from a single sample in a study of CD8+CD57+ T cells in acquired aplastic anemia. Patients sequenced had flow cytometry evidence of CD8+CD57+ cell expansion. TCR beta VDJ and CDR3 profiling used genomic DNA as template. Via MiXCR, TCRdb re-called the reads, giving one row per CDR3 protein. This sample has under 200,000 distinct CDR3 sequences; around 48% occur once, and the top ten carry about 2.6%. The sequencing input was sorted CD4+, CD8+, or CD8+CD57+ T cells (not recorded which) from PBMCs. These TCRs come from a human donor with aplastic anemia.

This clonotype came up many times. V gene TRBV12-3 or TRBV12-4 combines with J gene TRBJ1-2; D is ambiguous. The V end lost 5 bases, the J end lost 4 bases, and 11 bases lay between the germline ends. The CDR3 totals 13 residues. CDR3 coding DNA: TGTGCCAGCAGTACTGACCTTTTCTATGGCTACACCTTC. It encodes CASSTDLFYGYTF.

This clonotype occurred a few times. The chain couples TRBV30 to TRBJ1-1; 9 bases agree with TRBD1. The V segment lost 3 bases and the J segment 0 bases; nucleotides outside the gene matches: 2. The germline V gene has CDR1 GTSNPN and CDR2 SVGIG (reference sequence). This CDR3 comprises 14 residues. CDR3 amino acids: CAWRGQGLNTEAFF. In DNA form, the CDR3 reads TGTGCCTGGAGGGGACAGGGATTGAACACTGAAGCTTTCTTT.

In this sample, this clonotype turned up many times. The chain carries TRBV6-1 and TRBJ2-2; possibly TRBD2 for D (6 bases). Germline V gene sequence: CDR1 MNHNS, CDR2 SASEGT. V was clipped by 8 bases and J by 7 bases, with 17 bases between them. The CDR3 is 14 amino acids. CDR3 coding DNA: TGTGCCAGCCGCCGACTAGGTCGCGACGGGGAGCTGTTTTTT. Translation gives CASRRLGRDGELFF.

The chain is built from TRBV2 and TRBJ1-2; tentative D call: TRBD1 (5 bases). The CDR3 loop spans 14 amino acids. From germline, CDR1 is SNHLY and CDR2 FYNNEI. Trimming pared 4 bases from V and 8 bases from J, leaving 17 bases between. CDR3 in amino acids: CASSVGGTGQGYTF. The CDR3 coding sequence is TGTGCCAGCAGTGTGGGAGGGACGGGGCAGGGCTACACCTTC.

V usage is TRBV5-6 and J usage is TRBJ2-7; D may be TRBD1 (6 bases). From germline, CDR1 is SGHDT and CDR2 YYEEEE. This CDR3 spans 13 amino acids. V shed 5 bases and J shed 5 bases, with 14 bases lying between them. The CDR3 DNA reads as TGTGCCAGCAGTCGGATTGACAGGAACGAGCAGTACTTC. It codes for CASSRIDRNEQYF.

The genes are TRBV25-1 and TRBJ2-7; weak D call: TRBD1 (6 bases). V lost 1 base and J 2 bases, leaving 12 bases between the germline ends. The germline gives CDR1 MGHDK, CDR2 SYGVNS. The CDR3 loop spans 15 amino acids. The CDR3 loop reads CASSELGGVAYEQYF. CDR3 in DNA: TGTGCCAGCAGTGAATTAGGGGGAGTGGCCTACGAGCAGTACTTC.

Notes on this clonotype: A read error may explain this, as a much larger clone is one base away. This sequence joins TRBV30 and TRBJ2-7; no definite D call. The CDR3 runs 12 residues. Per germline, CDR1 GTSNPN and CDR2 SVGIG (reference sequence). The CDR3 loop is CAWSLAPYEQCF. DNA of the CDR3: TGTGCCTGGAGTCTGGCCCCCTACGAGCAGTGCTTC. Full variable domain (remainder filled in from reference TRBV30 and TRBJ2-7): SQTIHQWPATLVQPVGSPLSLECTVEGTSNPNLYWYRQAAGRGLQLLFYSVGIGQISSEVPQNLSASRPQDRQFILSSKKLLLSDSGFYLCAWSLAPYEQCFGPGTRLTVT.

With respect to this clonotype: A much larger clone lies one base from this, so it may be a read error. This chain joins TRBV6-4 and TRBJ1-5, with D possibly being TRBD1 (6 bases). The germline V gene has CDR1 MRHNA and CDR2 SNTAGT. This CDR3 spans 15 amino acids. The CDR3 reads CDSRDGQGLNQPQHF. CDR3 in DNA: TGTGACAGCAGGGATGGGCAGGGGCTGAATCAGCCCCAGCATTTT.

At least ten counts were recorded for this clonotype. The chain uses TRBV7-2 and TRBJ1-1; TRBD1 agrees at 11 bases. This CDR3 comprises 16 residues. The ends lost 1 base at V and 4 bases at J; junction bases unmatched: 5. The germline V gene encodes CDR1 SGHTA and CDR2 FQGNSA. The CDR3 bases are TGTGCCAGCAGCTTAGTGGGGACAGGGGGTCGCACTGAAGCTTTCTTT. As protein: CASSLVGTGGRTEAFF.

This clonotype was seen repeatedly, ten times or more. The rearrangement joins TRBV20-1 to TRBJ2-7, with D uncertain. This CDR3 comprises 14 residues. The germline V and J ends were trimmed by 2 bases and 0 bases, with 11 bases remaining between them. The germline V gene encodes CDR1 DFQATT and CDR2 SNEGSKA (reference sequence). The CDR3 is CSARPGASSYEQYF. In nucleotides, the CDR3 is TGCAGTGCTAGACCGGGTGCAAGCTCCTACGAGCAGTACTTC.

The rearrangement uses TRBV7-6 and TRBJ2-1, with D uncertain. Germline V CDR1 and CDR2: SGHVS, FNYEAQ. Deletions cut 5 bases from V and 5 bases from J, with 10 bases between. The CDR3 loop spans 13 amino acids. The CDR3 loop is CASSAPGHNEQFF. The DNA of the CDR3 is TGTGCCAGCAGCGCCCCCGGGCACAATGAGCAGTTCTTC.